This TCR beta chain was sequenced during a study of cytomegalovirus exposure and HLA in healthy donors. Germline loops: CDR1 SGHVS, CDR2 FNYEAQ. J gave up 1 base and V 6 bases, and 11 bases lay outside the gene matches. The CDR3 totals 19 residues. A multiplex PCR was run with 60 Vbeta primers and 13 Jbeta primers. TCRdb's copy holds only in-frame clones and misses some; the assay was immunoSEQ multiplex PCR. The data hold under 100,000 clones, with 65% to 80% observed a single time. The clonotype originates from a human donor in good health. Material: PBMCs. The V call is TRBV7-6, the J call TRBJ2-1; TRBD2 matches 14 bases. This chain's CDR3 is CASSFLGLAGDRSYNEQFF. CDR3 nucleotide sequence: TGTGCCAGCAGTTTCCTGGGACTAGCGGGAGATCGGTCCTACAATGAGCAGTTCTTC.